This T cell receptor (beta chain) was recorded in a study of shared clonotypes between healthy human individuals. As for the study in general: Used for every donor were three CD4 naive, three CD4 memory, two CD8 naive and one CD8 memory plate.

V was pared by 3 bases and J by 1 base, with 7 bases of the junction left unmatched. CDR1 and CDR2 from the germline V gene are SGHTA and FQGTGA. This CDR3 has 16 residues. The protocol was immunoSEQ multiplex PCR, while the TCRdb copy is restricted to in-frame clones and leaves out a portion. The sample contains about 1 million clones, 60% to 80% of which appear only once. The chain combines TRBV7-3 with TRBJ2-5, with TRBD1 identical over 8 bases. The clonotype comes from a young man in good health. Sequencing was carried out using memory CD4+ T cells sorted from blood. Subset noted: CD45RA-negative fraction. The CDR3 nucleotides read TGTGCCAGCAGCTTGGGACAGGTGGGAGGCCAAGAGACCCAGTACTTC. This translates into CASSLGQVGGQETQYF. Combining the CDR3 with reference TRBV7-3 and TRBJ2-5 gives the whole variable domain GAGVSQTPSNKVTEKGKYVELRCDPISGHTALYWYRQSLGQGPEFLIYFQGTGAADDSGLPNDRFFAVRPEGSVSTLKIQRTERGDSAVYLCASSLGQVGGQETQYFGPGTRLLVL.